This is a list of T cell receptor beta chains from one sample in a study of blood T cell repertoires in COVID-19. The method was immunoSEQ multiplex PCR; TCRdb's version includes in-frame clones alone and lacks a portion of them. The sample lists about 50,000 clones; around 87% were seen once. Sequenced sample: peripheral blood. These receptors were collected from a man aged 45-60 years with active COVID-19. CDR3s include the opening cysteine and the closing phenylalanine or tryptophan.

TRBV11-2,CASTQDRGDTIYF
TRBV15,CATSRDRSLYEQYF
TRBV18,CASSPNRPYEQYF
TRBV27,CASSSGMGQPTAISKNGYTF
TRBV7-2,CASSPGGTVGYGYTF
TRBV5-6,CASSRQGQKSGELFF
TRBV25-1,CASSEWRGYGYTF
TRBV18,CASSHAPRRGDTQYF
TRBV5-4,CASSFEGTGSNNEQFF
TRBV7-8,CASSTDRSLGGELFF
TRBV10-3,CAISPGTGTTDTQYF
TRBV7-6,CASSPLARGFGELFF
TRBV4-3,CASSQDSGGGGQPQHF
TRBV6-5,CASSYGGGRYEQYF
TRBV19,CASRDRGEQYF
TRBV5-1,CASSFASGYEQYF
TRBV6-6,CASSYTRQGGNTEAFF
TRBV5-5,CASTQGVSAEAFF
TRBV14,CASSQDSRGETQYF
TRBV7-2,CTSSPGQPSSYNSPLHF
TRBV28,CASRPDRYYGYTF
TRBV18,CASSPQGADNEQFF
TRBV11-3,CASSLDGGGYNEQFF
TRBV4-1,CASLVKQGPGETQYF
TRBV5-1,CASSLDLGRINIQYF
TRBV5-6,CASSLPGRNEKLFF
TRBV9,CASSLNDGKGGTPGPEAFF
TRBV10-3,CAISESRTVAGGRGNEQFF
TRBV2,CASRTGGGITYEQYF
TRBV12-3/TRBV12-4,CASIVNNEQFF
TRBV7-2,CASSLNYVVNTGELFF